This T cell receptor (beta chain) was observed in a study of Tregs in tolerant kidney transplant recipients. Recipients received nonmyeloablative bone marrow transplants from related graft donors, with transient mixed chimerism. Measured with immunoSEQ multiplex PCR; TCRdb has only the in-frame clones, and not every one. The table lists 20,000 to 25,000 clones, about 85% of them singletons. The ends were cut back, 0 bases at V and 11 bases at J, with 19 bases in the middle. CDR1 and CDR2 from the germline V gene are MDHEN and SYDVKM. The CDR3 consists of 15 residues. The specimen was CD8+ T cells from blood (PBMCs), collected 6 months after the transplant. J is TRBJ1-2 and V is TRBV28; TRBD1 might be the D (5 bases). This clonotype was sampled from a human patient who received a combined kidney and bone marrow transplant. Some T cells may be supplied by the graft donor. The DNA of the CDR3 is TGTGCCAGCAGTTTATGGCCGGGGAGGGGCGCGTGGTACACCTTC. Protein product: CASSLWPGRGAWYTF.